In this sample, the clone carrying this TCR beta chain turned up many times. As yet, its antigen is unknown. The sample comes from a study of T-cell memory formation after mild COVID-19. General study points: CD4/CD8 balance held among clones contracting day 15 to 85, and later expanders leaned CD4+. That cross-reactive memory joined was suggested by some responding clones appearing in pre-infection memory.

Trimming took 4 bases from V and 0 from J, leaving 15 bases between them. Germline loops: CDR1 LNHDA, CDR2 SQIVND (reference sequence). The CDR3 has 17 amino acids. TCRdb independently ran MiXCR on the 5' RACE reads; one entry per CDR3 protein. The table records about 15,000 distinct CDR3 sequences, about 22% of them present only once. This TCR was sampled from a man aged 18 to 30 who had mild COVID-19 (a few samples of this study predate the infection). Cell type and time point are not known. The specimen sequenced was PBMCs or a T cell subset sorted from them (not recorded which). This chain connects TRBV19 to TRBJ2-2, with D possibly TRBD2 on 5 matching bases. The CDR3 bases are TGTGCCAGTAGTAGAGGACTGTTCCCGGCGAACACCGGGGAGCTGTTTTTT. Encoded protein: CASSRGLFPANTGELFF.